This TCR beta chain was recorded in a study of circulating and synovial CD4+ cells in juvenile arthritis. The study's findings and limits: Bulk blood CD4 repertoires were more diverse than these. CPL versus bulk CD4 samples: T cell genome counts differed by at least an order of magnitude.

On this clone itself: The antigen remains undetermined.

Germline V lookup: CDR1 LNHDA, CDR2 SQIVND (reference sequence). CDR3 length equals 14 residues. Deletions cut 6 bases from V and 0 bases from J, with 12 bases between. The data were produced by immunoSEQ multiplex PCR, yet TCRdb's version contains in-frame clones alone and is incomplete. This table has about 34,000 clones, roughly 96% appearing once. This TCR derives from a human donor with juvenile idiopathic arthritis. The material sequenced was CD4+ T cells from blood. The chain links TRBV19 to TRBJ2-7; D is possibly TRBD1 (6 bases). The CDR3 here is CASRSGDTSYEQYF. In DNA form, the CDR3 reads TGTGCCAGTAGGAGTGGGGACACCTCCTACGAGCAGTACTTC. Full variable domain (rest looked up from reference TRBV19 and TRBJ2-7): DGGITQSPKYLFRKEGQNVTLSCEQNLNHDAMYWYRQDPGQGLRLIYYSQIVNDFQKGDIAEGYSVSREKKESFPLTVTSAQKNPTAFYLCASRSGDTSYEQYFGPGTRLTVT.